This TCR beta chain was documented in a study of blood T cells in healthy people across ages. Study background: For every two T cells, template switching captured about one barcoded beta molecule.

The second PCR ran about 6 to 12 cycles with a sample-barcoded 5' primer and J-beta primers. Each CDR3 protein is one row after TCRdb ran MiXCR on the 5' RACE reads. Here the sample spans more than 500,000 distinct CDR3 sequences, 25% to 30% being singletons. Notes on the study in general: The study could not conclusively compare naive and antigen-experienced cells, given its unsorted PBMCs. Long-lived donors had more naive CD4+ cells and higher diversity than aged donors.

On this clonotype: Antigen specificity is unknown.

Healthy individuals of Caucasian origin from Russia, aged 6 to 90, served as donors. The germline V and J ends were trimmed by 0 bases and 7 bases, with 18 bases remaining between them. The CDR3 is 15 amino acids. CDR1 and CDR2 (germline): DFQATT, SNEGSKA (reference sequence). The chain links TRBV20-1 to TRBJ2-5; tentatively, D is TRBD2 (6 bases). The sequenced sample was blood. The clonotype originates from a woman in her sixties or seventies in good health. The CDR3 here is CSAREGGPGVGTQYF. In DNA form, the CDR3 reads TGCAGTGCTAGAGAGGGCGGACCGGGGGTAGGGACCCAGTACTTC.